This T cell receptor (beta chain) emerged from a study of CD8 T cells in Susac syndrome. Findings of the study overall: Clonal expansion was absent from the CD4+ T cell repertoires in Susac syndrome.

CDR3 length: 15 residues. The V gene end was trimmed by 5 bases and the J gene end by 2 bases; junction bases not matched to a gene: 8. Germline V gives CDR1 SGHVS, CDR2 FQNEAQ. The T cells that were sequenced for TCR beta were CD8+ and CD4+ cells from blood. After extraction with the RNeasy kit, about 0.5 to 1 ug of the RNA was reverse transcribed using random hexamers. Amplification of the TCR beta CDR3 was carried out by immunoSEQ multiplex PCR, which spanned a total of 54 Vbeta and 13 Jbeta segments. TCRdb fed the immunoSEQ multiplex PCR reads into MiXCR, producing one record per CDR3 protein. The data show hundreds of thousands of distinct CDR3 sequences, almost 97% seen once. Notes on this clonotype: No antigen is known for it.

The clonotype originates from a human donor with Susac syndrome. J is TRBJ2-7 and V is TRBV7-8; the match to TRBD1 covers 8 bases. The source material was CD4+ T cells from PBMCs. The CDR3 region has the DNA TGTGCCAGCAGCCGACTCGGACAGGGAACCTACGAGCAGTACTTC. Its protein product is CASSRLGQGTYEQYF.